These 16 T cell receptor beta chains were sequenced from one sample in a study of CD8 T cells in ankylosing spondylitis. TCRdb fed the 5' RACE reads into MiXCR, producing one record per CDR3 protein. The top ten hold about 3% of the sample, which has 200,000 to 300,000 distinct CDR3 sequences, roughly a tenth seen once. Sequencing input: blood, either unsorted or a sorted T cell fraction (not recorded which). The receptors were gathered from a male donor with ankylosing spondylitis or in good health (not recorded which).

The chain employs TRBV7-2 and TRBJ2-3; D call uncertain. The CDR3 is made up of 13 amino acids. V lost 2 bases to trimming and J lost 4 bases, with 7 bases between them. Germline V gives CDR1 SGHTA, CDR2 FQGNSA. The CDR3 here is CASSLWRADTQYF. The CDR3 DNA reads as TGTGCCAGCAGCTTATGGCGAGCAGATACGCAGTATTTT.

There are many counts of this clonotype. The rearrangement links TRBV27 to TRBJ2-3; no firm D call. The CDR3 has 15 amino acids. Germline CDR1 MNHEY, CDR2 SMNVEV (reference sequence). The V end was cut by 2 bases, the J end by 0 bases, with 9 bases between. CDR3 coding DNA: TGTGCCAGCAGTTTAGGGTCCGTGAGCACAGATACGCAGTATTTT. It encodes CASSLGSVSTDTQYF.

This clonotype was seen repeatedly, ten times or more. The CDR3 sequence: CASSFDSIQYF. The CDR3 DNA reads TGTGCCAGCAGTTTCGACAGTATTCAGTACTTC. The chain recombines TRBV12-3 or TRBV12-4 with TRBJ2-4, with D possibly matching TRBD1 (5 bases). This CDR3 comprises 11 residues. V was shortened by 3 bases and J by 10 bases, with 7 bases between the two germline ends.

This clonotype was counted at least ten times. The chain is built from TRBV4-1 and TRBJ2-3; 8 bases align to TRBD2. V dropped 0 bases and J dropped 2; count of bases not matched to a gene: 13. The CDR3 covers 19 residues. Germline V lookup: CDR1 MGHRA, CDR2 YSYEKL. This chain's CDR3 is CASSQDAKRTSWSTDTQYF. The CDR3 DNA sequence: TGCGCCAGCAGCCAAGATGCCAAGCGGACTAGCTGGTCCACAGATACGCAGTATTTT.

Many counts were recorded for this clonotype. V usage is TRBV20-1 and J usage is TRBJ2-6; D not resolved. Looked up from germline, CDR1 is DFQATT and CDR2 is SNEGSKA (reference sequence). This CDR3 is 12 amino acids long. V was shortened by 6 bases and J by 0 bases, with 3 bases between the two germline ends. In DNA, the CDR3 is TGCAGTGCCATCTCTGGGGCCAACGTCCTGACTTTC. This codes for CSAISGANVLTF.

The chain joins TRBV6-1 to TRBJ2-3; the match to TRBD2 covers 11 bases. Germline CDR1 MNHNS, CDR2 SASEGT. This CDR3 is built from 15 residues. The V segment lost 4 bases and the J segment 2 bases; nucleotides outside the gene matches: 2. The chain's CDR3 is CASSGLAGNTDTQYF. The CDR3 nucleotides read TGTGCCAGCAGTGGACTAGCGGGGAACACAGATACGCAGTATTTT.

This clonotype has ten or more counts. V usage is TRBV12-3 or TRBV12-4 and J usage is TRBJ1-3; unclear D gene. Trimming took 1 base from V and 1 from J, leaving 5 bases between them. The CDR3 length is 14 residues. In DNA, the CDR3 is TGTGCCAGCAGTTTAGGGAGTTCTGGAAACACCATATATTTT. Its translation: CASSLGSSGNTIYF.

This clonotype was counted at least ten times. The final CDR3 position lacks the conserved phenylalanine or tryptophan, pointing to a likely read error. No DNA is shown, since the ends of the CDR3 on it are uncertain; the CDR3 is the one TCRdb lists. V and J are TRBV29-1 and TRBJ2-1; the listed D gene, TRBD1, was not tested against the DNA. Per germline, CDR1 SQVTM and CDR2 ANQGSEA. Counting both end residues, the CDR3 totals 11 amino acids. CDR3 residues: CSVEKGSTLEI.

The chain recombines TRBV29-1 with TRBJ2-5, with 7 positions matching TRBD1. CDR3 size: 13 residues. The germline gives CDR1 SQVTM, CDR2 ANQGSEA. V gave up 7 bases and J gave up 5 bases; unmatched junction bases: 10. The DNA for the CDR3 is TGCAGCGCTACGACAGGGTCAGGGGAGACCCAGTACTTC. It translates to CSATTGSGETQYF.

This clonotype has a handful of counts. The chain uses TRBV18 and TRBJ2-2; D is undetermined. The CDR3 consists of 15 residues. Germline V CDR1 and CDR2: KGHSH, LQKENI. Trimming removed 3 bases from V and 2 bases from J, with 10 bases in between. CDR3 amino acids: CASSPTTVNTGELFF. The CDR3 bases are TGTGCCAGCTCACCGACCACAGTAAACACCGGGGAGCTGTTTTTT.

This clonotype was counted many times. The J gene is TRBJ1-1, the V gene TRBV5-1, with TRBD1 matching 7 bases. Looked up from germline, CDR1 is SGHRS and CDR2 is YFSETQ. This CDR3 spans 14 amino acids. J gave up 5 bases and V 0 bases, and 4 bases lay outside the gene matches. DNA of the CDR3: TGCGCCAGCAGCTTGGTTTCAGGGGGAACTGAAGCTTTCTTT. It codes for CASSLVSGGTEAFF.

This clonotype was detected many times. V is TRBV24-1 and J is TRBJ2-7; TRBD2 is a possible D gene (5 bases). Trimming removed 9 bases from V and 2 bases from J, with 16 bases in between. The CDR3 has 14 amino acids. In germline, CDR1 is KGHDR, CDR2 SFDVKD. The CDR3 DNA follows: TGTGCCACCCATGACCGAAGAGGGACCTACGAGCAGTACTTC. Its protein is CATHDRRGTYEQYF.

There are many counts of this clonotype. The genes are TRBV21-1 and TRBJ2-1; the table's D call of TRBD1 was not tested on the DNA. TRBV21-1 is given as a pseudogene. This CDR3 has 15 residues. The DNA for the CDR3 is TGTGCCAGCAGCAATTCGGGGGGCGAATACAATGAGCAGTTCTTC. This encodes CASSNSGGEYNEQFF.

This clonotype was picked up many times. This rearrangement joins TRBV7-2 to TRBJ2-7; D is unclear. The V end was cut by 1 base, the J end by 3 bases, with 13 bases between. This CDR3 contains 15 residues. Germline lookup yields CDR1 SGHTA and CDR2 FQGNSA. In DNA form, the CDR3 reads TGTGCCAGCAGCTTAGAGGACGGCCAAATCTACGAGCAGTACTTC. Its protein is CASSLEDGQIYEQYF.

This clonotype has a handful of counts. In DNA, the CDR3 is TGTGCCAGCAGCCCAGAAGAGCAGAGAACGCAGTATTTT. Its translation: CASSPEEQRTQYF. V is TRBV7-9 and J is TRBJ2-3, with D uncertain. This CDR3 has 13 amino acids. The germline gives CDR1 SEHNR, CDR2 FQNEAQ (reference sequence). Deletions cut 5 bases from V and 9 bases from J, with 15 bases between.

The table lists this clonotype with many counts. In nucleotides, the CDR3 is TGTGCCAGCAGCCAAATCCTGACGGGGGGGGCCTATGGCTACACCTTC. It yields the protein CASSQILTGGAYGYTF. J is TRBJ1-2 and V is TRBV3-1, with D perhaps TRBD1 (6 bases). Germline V gene sequence: CDR1 LGHDT, CDR2 YNNKEL (reference sequence). The V end lost 2 bases, the J end lost 4 bases, and 17 bases lay between the germline ends. The CDR3 has 16 residues.